This TCR beta chain was observed in a study of blood T cell repertoires in COVID-19. Participants were aged 18 to 89 years from about two dozen US areas. This clone was detected a few times. Clones were sequenced by immunoSEQ multiplex PCR, and TCRdb holds only the in-frame ones, with some missing. The sample shows over 300,000 clones, about 90% of them seen only once. Sequenced material: PBMCs or T cells enriched from blood (not recorded which). This receptor was taken from a woman between 25 and 40 years old who had recovered from COVID-19.

CDR3 sequence: CASTPLDRTNYGYTF. The CDR3 nucleotides are TGTGCCAGCACACCTTTGGACAGGACTAACTATGGCTACACCTTC. The J gene is TRBJ1-2, the V gene TRBV9, with 7 bases identical to TRBD1. CDR1 and CDR2 from the germline V gene are SGDLS and YYNGEE. This CDR3 has 15 residues. V lost 6 bases and J lost 0; bases outside the gene matches: 8.